Below are 20 T cell receptor beta chains sequenced from a single sample in a study of early T cells in non-severe SARS-CoV-2 infection. TCRdb recomputed calls from the 5' RACE reads with MiXCR, one row per CDR3 protein. The data show about 56,000 distinct CDR3 sequences, roughly a tenth seen once. The sequencing sample was made of whole blood. The receptors here all came from an adult who was a healthcare worker with PCR-confirmed SARS-CoV-2 infection or an uninfected control (not recorded which).

This clonotype was detected many times. The V and J genes are TRBV6-1 and TRBJ2-7; D is unclear. The germline CDR1 and CDR2 sequences are MNHNS and SASEGT. The V end was cut by 5 bases, the J end by 3 bases, with 17 bases between. There are 15 residues in the CDR3. CDR3 in amino acids: CASSPEDHRSYEQYF. The DNA of the CDR3 is TGTGCCAGCAGTCCGGAAGACCATCGCAGCTACGAGCAGTACTTC.

The J gene is TRBJ2-3, the V gene TRBV7-9; D not resolved. The V gene lost 0 bases and the J gene lost 0 bases, with 10 bases spanning the gap. The CDR3 length is 16 residues. Germline CDR1 reads SEHNR; CDR2 reads FQNEAQ (reference sequence). CDR3 loop: CASSLASTLSTDTQYF. DNA of the CDR3: TGTGCCAGCAGCTTAGCGAGTACATTAAGCACAGATACGCAGTATTTT.

V is TRBV3-1 and J is TRBJ1-2; D is unclear. Germline V gives CDR1 LGHDT, CDR2 YNNKEL (reference sequence). With 0 bases removed from V and 8 bases from J, the gap between germline ends came to 4 bases. This CDR3 comprises 11 residues. CDR3 loop: CASSQDGGYTF. CDR3 DNA: TGTGCCAGCAGCCAAGATGGAGGCTACACCTTC.

This clonotype was recorded at least ten times. One end of the junction fails to match germline, which may point to a read error. The rearrangement uses TRBV7-9 and TRBJ2-7; no clear D gene. The CDR3 spans 11 residues. Germline V gives CDR1 SEHNR, CDR2 FQNEAQ (reference sequence). In nucleotides, the CDR3 is TGTGCCAGCAGCTTCTCCCACGAGCAGTACTTC. Encoded protein: CASSFSHEQYF.

This clonotype was seen at least ten times. The V and J genes are TRBV29-1 and TRBJ2-7; 8 bases match TRBD1. This CDR3 region has 15 residues. J lost 2 bases, V lost 6 bases, and 12 bases had no gene match. Germline loops: CDR1 SQVTM, CDR2 ANQGSEA. Here the CDR3 DNA reads TGCAGCGTAACCGAGGGACAGGTGAAGACCTACGAGCAGTACTTC. Residues: CSVTEGQVKTYEQYF.

J is TRBJ2-1 and V is TRBV7-9; 11 positions match TRBD2. The CDR3 is 19 residues long. Germline lookup yields CDR1 SEHNR and CDR2 FQNEAQ (reference sequence). V shed 3 bases, J shed 0 bases, and the junction held 10 bases outside the gene matches. CDR3 residues: CASSLRSGRGISSYNEQFF. The CDR3 DNA follows: TGTGCCAGCAGCTTGCGTAGCGGGAGGGGTATTAGCTCCTACAATGAGCAGTTCTTC. Full variable domain (rest looked up from reference TRBV7-9 and TRBJ2-1): DTGVSQNPRHKITKRGQNVTFRCDPISEHNRLYWYRQTLGQGPEFLTYFQNEAQLEKSRLLSDRFSAERPKGSFSTLEIQRTEQGDSAMYLCASSLRSGRGISSYNEQFFGPGTRLTVL.

The chain is built from TRBV7-9 and TRBJ2-5, with D perhaps TRBD1 or TRBD2 (5 bases each). From germline, CDR1 is SEHNR and CDR2 FQNEAQ (reference sequence). The length of the CDR3 is 14 residues. V was clipped by 7 bases and J by 5 bases, with 17 bases between them. The CDR3 loop is CASTLGAAPETQYF. Here the CDR3 DNA reads TGTGCCAGCACCCTCGGGGCCGCTCCCGAGACCCAGTACTTC.

The chain links TRBV3-1 to TRBJ1-6; TRBD1 is a possible D gene (6 bases). Germline values: CDR1 LGHDT, CDR2 YNNKEL (reference sequence). Trimming took off 1 base at V and 8 bases at J, with 9 bases between the two ends. The CDR3 is 14 amino acids. The CDR3: CASSQGYRDSPLHF. The CDR3 DNA reads TGTGCCAGCAGCCAAGGCTACAGGGATTCACCCCTCCACTTT.

This clonotype was counted at least ten times. The genes are TRBV20-1 and TRBJ2-7, with 7 nucleotides matching TRBD2. The CDR3 length is 14 residues. Trimming removed 4 bases from V and 0 bases from J; junction bases left unmatched: 6. Germline V gives CDR1 DFQATT, CDR2 SNEGSKA (reference sequence). CDR3 sequence reads: CSATKTSSSYEQYF. The CDR3 nucleotides are TGCAGTGCTACCAAGACTAGCTCCTCCTACGAGCAGTACTTC.

This clonotype was seen a handful of times. This chain uses TRBV9 with TRBJ2-1; no reliable D call. The V gene lost 0 bases and the J gene lost 3 bases, with 7 bases spanning the gap. This CDR3 has 14 amino acids. CDR1 is SGDLS, CDR2 YYNGEE, per germline. The CDR3 coding sequence is TGTGCCAGCAGCGTAGAAGGGATCTACAATGAGCAGTTCTTC. Translation: CASSVEGIYNEQFF. The whole variable domain, remainder taken from reference TRBV9 and TRBJ2-1, is DSGVTQTPKHLITATGQRVTLRCSPRSGDLSVYWYQQSLDQGLQFLIQYYNGEERAKGNILERFSAQQFPDLHSELNLSSLELGDSALYFCASSVEGIYNEQFFGPGTRLTVL.

The chain joins TRBV7-8 to TRBJ2-3, with TRBD2 matching over 7 bases. Looked up from germline, CDR1 is SGHVS and CDR2 is FQNEAQ. There are 16 residues in the CDR3. Germline trimming cut 1 base from V and 0 bases from J; bases unmatched to any gene: 4. The CDR3 protein is CASSLVSGWSTDTQYF. The DNA of the CDR3 is TGTGCCAGCAGCTTAGTTAGCGGGTGGAGCACAGATACGCAGTATTTT.

This clonotype was found many times. The genes are TRBV12-3 or TRBV12-4 and TRBJ2-5; TRBD1 is a possible D gene (7 bases). CDR3 length: 15 residues. Trimming removed 6 bases from V and 5 bases from J, with 19 bases in between. CDR3 DNA: TGTGCCAGCAGCCCAGGGGGTGGAGGAGGGGAGACCCAGTACTTC. It translates to CASSPGGGGGETQYF.

The gene calls are TRBV18 and TRBJ1-1; the match to TRBD1 covers 7 bases. The CDR3 is 13 amino acids. V dropped 0 bases and J dropped 9; count of bases not matched to a gene: 4. CDR1 and CDR2 from the germline V gene are KGHSH and LQKENI. CDR3 in DNA: TGTGCCAGCTCACCACCTGGGACAGCTAAAGCTTTCTTT. It specifies CASSPPGTAKAFF. Full variable domain (outside the CDR3, taken from reference TRBV18 and TRBJ1-1): NAGVMQNPRHLVRRRGQEARLRCSPMKGHSHVYWYRQLPEEGLKFMVYLQKENIIDESGMPKERFSAEFPKEGPSILRIQQVVRGDSAAYFCASSPPGTAKAFFGQGTRLTVV.

There are many counts of this clonotype. The V call is TRBV15, the J call TRBJ2-7; tentative D call: TRBD2 (5 bases). The CDR3 has 16 amino acids. V gave up 0 bases and J gave up 2 bases, with 14 bases separating them. In germline, CDR1 is LNHNV, CDR2 YYDKDF (reference sequence). In DNA, the CDR3 is TGTGCCACCAGCAGAGATTCTAGGAGGCCGGCCTACGAGCAGTACTTC. Its translation is CATSRDSRRPAYEQYF.

This clonotype was seen a few times. The CDR3 protein is CASSVGAGAYGYTF. CDR3 nucleotides: TGTGCCAGCAGCGTAGGGGCAGGGGCGTATGGCTACACCTTC. The genes are TRBV9 and TRBJ1-2; D may be TRBD1 (6 bases). V was pared by 0 bases and J by 5 bases, with 11 bases between. Germline V CDR1 and CDR2: SGDLS, YYNGEE. The CDR3 loop spans 14 amino acids.

The chain carries TRBV7-2 and TRBJ2-2, with D maybe TRBD2 (6 bases). The CDR3 is made up of 17 amino acids. Trimming removed 6 bases from V and 3 bases from J, with 20 bases in between. Germline CDR1 and CDR2: SGHTA and FQGNSA. DNA for the CDR3: TGTGCCAGCAGTTGGAGCCGCGGGACGGCGGACACCGGGGAGCTGTTTTTT. It encodes CASSWSRGTADTGELFF.

This rearrangement joins TRBV2 to TRBJ1-1; 9 nucleotides line up with TRBD1. The CDR3 contains 15 residues. With V trimmed by 6 bases and J by 4 bases, 9 bases remained unmatched. Germline assignment: CDR1 SNHLY and CDR2 FYNNEI. CDR3 sequence reads: CASRARTGVGTEAFF. As DNA, the CDR3 is TGTGCCAGCAGGGCTAGGACAGGGGTTGGCACTGAAGCTTTCTTT.

V gene TRBV29-1 combines with J gene TRBJ1-2; tentative D call: TRBD1 (5 bases). CDR1 SQVTM and CDR2 ANQGSEA come from the germline V gene. The CDR3 runs to 13 residues. The CDR3 sequence is CTALGEANYGYTF. CDR3 coding DNA: TGCACCGCGCTGGGGGAGGCTAACTATGGCTACACCTTC.

This clonotype has ten or more counts. The rearrangement joins TRBV4-3 to TRBJ2-7; TRBD2 might be the D (6 bases). Germline CDR1 reads LGHNA; CDR2 reads YSLEER. V gave up 1 base and J gave up 3 bases, with 16 bases separating them. The CDR3 totals 16 residues. The CDR3, as DNA: TGCGCCAGCAGCCAAGTGGTCCGACTAGATGTCTACGAGCAGTACTTC. Translated: CASSQVVRLDVYEQYF.

This clonotype came up many times. The genes are TRBV3-1 and TRBJ1-1, with a weak D call TRBD1 (5 bases). Trimming removed 1 base from V and 6 bases from J, with 12 bases in between. The CDR3 loop spans 14 amino acids. CDR1 LGHDT and CDR2 YNNKEL come from the germline V gene (reference sequence). DNA of the CDR3: TGTGCCAGCAGCCAAGTCCAGGGCGGCGCTGAAGCTTTCTTT. Translation gives CASSQVQGGAEAFF.